This TCR gamma chain was identified in a study of gamma delta lymphoproliferative disorders and STAT genes. For the study at large: The LymphoTrack Dx TCRG Assay amplified gamma chains from at least 50 ng of genomic DNA. Whole-study results and caveats: Control T cells likely spanned varied maturation stages, whereas leukemic cells were skewed toward terminal effectors. Low-frequency NGS calls may be less specific, so public or private leukemic clones need confirmation. In whole-repertoire clustering, gamma separated patients from controls, unlike delta.

The receptor sequences were amplified from genomic DNA of peripheral blood mononuclear cells. J lost 1 base, V lost 3 bases, and 8 bases had no gene match. The CDR3 extends over 17 amino acids. TCRdb redid clone calling on the multiplex PCR reads using CATT. The table records about 2,000 gamma-chain clones, 8.5% to 10% of them present only once. This clone was counted a few times. Its antigen is not identified. The sequence derives from a human donor with gamma-delta T-cell large granular lymphocyte leukemia. The chain couples TRGV11 to TRGJP2. No J gene was available from TCRdb, and it was assigned here by a germline match of the DNA. TRGV11 is noted as an ORF with a role that remains uncertain. The sample was blood. Here the CDR3 reads CACWIRDPSSSDWIKTF. DNA of the CDR3: TGTGCCTGCTGGATTAGGGATCCCAGTAGTAGTGATTGGATCAAGACGTTT.